This record covers a single T cell receptor (beta chain). The CDR3 has 16 residues. Trimming removed 4 bases from V and 0 bases from J, with 17 bases in between. CDR1 and CDR2 (germline): SGHKS, YYEKEE (reference sequence). This sample is drawn from a study of control samples from healthy donors and cancer patients. The data were produced by immunoSEQ multiplex PCR, yet TCRdb's version contains in-frame clones alone and is incomplete. The sample gives approximately 100,000 clones, approximately 86% of which show up once; around 21% is in the top ten. The specimen was blood. The chain combines TRBV5-5 with TRBJ2-7; D ambiguous. The clonotype comes from a man under 40 in good health. CDR3 sequence: CASSPTVQAYSYEQYF. The CDR3 DNA sequence: TGTGCCAGCAGCCCGACCGTCCAGGCCTACTCCTACGAGCAGTACTTC. The whole variable domain, remainder taken from reference TRBV5-5 and TRBJ2-7, is DAGVTQSPTHLIKTRGQQVTLRCSPISGHKSVSWYQQVLGQGPQFIFQYYEKEERGRGNFPDRFSARQFPNYSSELNVNALLLGDSALYLCASSPTVQAYSYEQYFGPGTRLTVT.